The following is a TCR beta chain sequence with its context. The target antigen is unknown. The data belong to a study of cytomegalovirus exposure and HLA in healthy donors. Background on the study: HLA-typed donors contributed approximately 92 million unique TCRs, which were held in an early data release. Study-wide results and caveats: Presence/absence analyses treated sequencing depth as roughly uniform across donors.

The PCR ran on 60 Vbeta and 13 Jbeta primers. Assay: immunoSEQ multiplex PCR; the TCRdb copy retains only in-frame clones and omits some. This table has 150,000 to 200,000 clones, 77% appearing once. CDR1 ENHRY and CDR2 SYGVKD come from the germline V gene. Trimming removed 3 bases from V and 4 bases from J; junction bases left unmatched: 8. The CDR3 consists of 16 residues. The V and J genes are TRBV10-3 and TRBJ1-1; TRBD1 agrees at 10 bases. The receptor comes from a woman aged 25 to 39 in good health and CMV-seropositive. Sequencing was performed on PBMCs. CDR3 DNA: TGTGCCATCAGTGACCTTGACAGGGGGCGCAGCACTGAAGCTTTCTTT. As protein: CAISDLDRGRSTEAFF.